This T cell receptor (beta chain) was identified in a study of T cell changes during pregnancy in multiple sclerosis. Assay: immunoSEQ multiplex PCR; the TCRdb copy retains only in-frame clones and omits some. The data hold under 60,000 clones, with roughly nine tenths observed a single time. With 3 bases clipped from V and 4 bases from J, the junction kept 3 bases outside the gene matches. The CDR3 length is 13 residues. Germline loops: CDR1 SGHRS, CDR2 YFSETQ. The origin of this receptor is a female donor in good health, enrolled as a control in a pregnancy study. Material: CD4+ T cells from peripheral blood mononuclear cells, obtained in the second trimester of pregnancy. J is TRBJ1-2 and V is TRBV5-1; 7 bases line up with TRBD1. CDR3 DNA: TGCGCCAGCAGCTCGACAGGGCCCTATGGCTACACCTTC. Protein: CASSSTGPYGYTF.